A single sample is the source of the 14 T cell receptor beta chains below, sequenced in a study of cytomegalovirus exposure and HLA in healthy donors. PCR amplification relied on 60 Vbeta primers (plus 13 Jbeta primers). Repertoires were generated with immunoSEQ multiplex PCR, while TCRdb's copy carries only in-frame clones and drops some. The repertoire holds 90,000 to 140,000 clones, with 78% as singletons. Sequenced sample: PBMCs. Receptors originate from a man aged 25 to 40 in good health and CMV-seronegative.

This sequence joins TRBV9 and TRBJ1-2; perhaps TRBD1 as D (5 bases). The V gene lost 4 bases and the J gene lost 8 bases, with 18 bases spanning the gap. The CDR3 runs to 14 residues. The germline V gene has CDR1 SGDLS and CDR2 YYNGEE. Here the CDR3 reads CASSPGSGEDGYTF. CDR3 nucleotides: TGTGCCAGCAGCCCGGGATCGGGGGAGGACGGCTACACCTTC.

This clone was counted a few times. The chain joins TRBV4-1 to TRBJ1-1; 7 bases align to TRBD1. The ends lost 3 bases at V and 0 bases at J; junction bases unmatched: 7. This CDR3 spans 16 amino acids. Germline CDR1 and CDR2: MGHRA and YSYEKL. CDR3 amino acids: CASSHASGTVNTEAFF. For the CDR3, the DNA is TGCGCCAGCAGCCATGCCTCCGGGACAGTGAACACTGAAGCTTTCTTT.

The chain couples TRBV6-1 to TRBJ1-2; a possible D gene is TRBD1 (6 bases). Germline CDR1 MNHNS, CDR2 SASEGT. This CDR3 has 16 amino acids. Trimming cost V 0 bases and J 0 bases, with 11 bases left between them. CDR3 amino acids: CASSEAEDSPNYGYTF. CDR3 DNA: TGTGCCAGCAGTGAAGCGGAGGACAGTCCTAACTATGGCTACACCTTC.

This clone was seen a handful of times. The chain joins TRBV5-1 to TRBJ2-7; tentatively, D is TRBD1 (5 bases). The germline gives CDR1 SGHRS, CDR2 YFSETQ. The CDR3 contains 13 residues. Trimming removed 3 bases from V and 2 bases from J, with 9 bases in between. The CDR3 DNA sequence: TGCGCCAGCAGCTACCCAGGGACCTACGAGCAGTACTTC. It translates to CASSYPGTYEQYF. Looking up the rest from reference TRBV5-1 and TRBJ2-7 gives the full variable domain: KAGVTQTPRYLIKTRGQQVTLSCSPISGHRSVSWYQQTPGQGLQFLFEYFSETQRNKGNFPGRFSGRQFSNSRSEMNVSTLELGDSALYLCASSYPGTYEQYFGPGTRLTVT.

The chain employs TRBV19 and TRBJ2-4, with D tentatively TRBD1 (6 bases). Trimming cost V 2 bases and J 4 bases, with 18 bases left between them. The CDR3 has 17 residues. Germline V gene lookup returns CDR1 LNHDA and CDR2 SQIVND (reference sequence). CDR3 amino acids: CASSIYWGDRPKNIQYF. The CDR3, as DNA: TGTGCCAGTAGTATATATTGGGGCGACAGGCCGAAAAACATTCAGTACTTC.

CDR3 sequence (DNA): TGTGCCATCAGTGAGGTCCGGGACACTGAAGCTTTCTTT. It translates to CAISEVRDTEAFF. The V call is TRBV10-3, the J call TRBJ1-1, with no clear D. The CDR3 consists of 13 residues. Looked up from germline, CDR1 is ENHRY and CDR2 is SYGVKD. Trimming cost V 2 bases and J 3 bases, with 7 bases left between them.

There are a few counts of this clone. The CDR3 loop reads CATRTSGYNEQFF. The CDR3 DNA follows: TGTGCCACCAGGACTAGCGGATACAATGAGCAGTTCTTC. V gene TRBV28 combines with J gene TRBJ2-1, with TRBD2 matching over 10 bases. After removal of 10 bases from V and 4 bases from J, the junction contained 4 bases not matched to a gene. The CDR3 covers 13 residues. CDR1 and CDR2 from the germline V gene are MDHEN and SYDVKM. The full variable domain, with the rest looked up from reference TRBV28 and TRBJ2-1, is DVKVTQSSRYLVKRTGEKVFLECVQDMDHENMFWYRQDPGLGLRLIYFSYDVKMKEKGDIPEGYSVSREKKERFSLILESASTNQTSMYLCATRTSGYNEQFFGPGTRLTVL.

The rearrangement links TRBV7-9 to TRBJ1-2, with D perhaps matching TRBD1 (5 bases). The CDR3 sequence is 16 residues long. The germline CDR1 and CDR2 sequences are SEHNR and FQNEAQ (reference sequence). Between the trimmed V and J ends, which lost 5 bases and 3 bases, there was a span of 19 bases. The CDR3 is CASSLSLGGGDYGYTF. DNA for the CDR3: TGTGCCAGCAGCCTCAGCTTGGGGGGGGGAGACTATGGCTACACCTTC.

The chain carries TRBV11-2 and TRBJ2-2; TRBD1 might be the D (6 bases). Germline loops: CDR1 SGHAT, CDR2 FQNNGV. Trimming left V 4 bases short and J 3 bases short, with 9 bases between. This CDR3 region has 14 residues. CDR3 DNA: TGTGCCAGCAGCTCCAACAGGGACACCGGGGAGCTGTTTTTT. Translation gives CASSSNRDTGELFF.

The gene calls are TRBV2 and TRBJ1-2; TRBD1 matches at 9 bases. After removal of 5 bases from V and 5 bases from J, the junction contained 6 bases not matched to a gene. In germline, CDR1 is SNHLY, CDR2 FYNNEI. CDR3 length: 14 amino acids. DNA for the CDR3: TGTGCCAGCAGTAGGCTGACAGGGGGTTATGGCTACACCTTC. Translating gives CASSRLTGGYGYTF.

This rearrangement joins TRBV7-2 to TRBJ2-3; 9 bases align to TRBD2. V dropped 3 bases and J dropped 2; count of bases not matched to a gene: 3. Germline V gene lookup returns CDR1 SGHTA and CDR2 FQGNSA. The CDR3 is made up of 15 amino acids. The CDR3 sequence: CASSLSSGVTDTQYF. The CDR3 DNA follows: TGTGCCAGCAGCTTGTCTAGCGGGGTCACAGATACGCAGTATTTT. The full variable domain, its missing parts supplied by reference TRBV7-2 and TRBJ2-3, is GAGVSQSPSNKVTEKGKDVELRCDPISGHTALYWYRQSLGQGLEFLIYFQGNSAPDKSGLPSDRFSAERTGGSVSTLTIQRTQQEDSAVYLCASSLSSGVTDTQYFGPGTRLTVL.

This clone appeared a single time. The V and J genes are TRBV5-4 and TRBJ2-7; D ambiguous. The CDR3 contains 14 residues. The germline V and J ends were trimmed by 2 bases and 0 bases, with 9 bases remaining between them. In germline, CDR1 is SGHNT, CDR2 YYREEE (reference sequence). CDR3: CASSFWHSSYEQYF. The CDR3 nucleotides are TGTGCCAGCAGCTTTTGGCACAGCTCCTACGAGCAGTACTTC.

The rearrangement uses TRBV5-1 and TRBJ2-3; 7 bases agree with TRBD1. Germline loops: CDR1 SGHRS, CDR2 YFSETQ. This CDR3 has 14 residues. V shed 5 bases, J shed 0 bases, and the junction held 3 bases outside the gene matches. This chain's CDR3 is CASRGTASTDTQYF. The CDR3 bases are TGCGCCAGCAGGGGGACAGCTAGCACAGATACGCAGTATTTT.

The chain joins TRBV6-6 to TRBJ2-1; weak D call: TRBD2 (5 bases). V was shortened by 7 bases and J by 5 bases, with 9 bases between the two germline ends. The germline V gene has CDR1 MNHNY and CDR2 SVGAGI (reference sequence). The CDR3 spans 12 residues. CDR3 bases: TGTGCCAGCAACCCCGGGGACAATGAGCAGTTCTTC. It yields the protein CASNPGDNEQFF.